This T cell receptor beta chain was sequenced in a study of blood T cell repertoires in COVID-19. V was pared by 2 bases and J by 0 bases, with 4 bases of the junction left unmatched. The CDR3 length is 16 residues. Germline CDR1 reads SGHTS; CDR2 reads YDEGEE. In the source study's methods: Estimated nucleated cell counts came from reference gene primer amplification. The method was immunoSEQ multiplex PCR; TCRdb's version includes in-frame clones alone and lacks a portion of them. V and J calls and clone size are as listed in that table; D and trimming were resolved from the DNA. The sample holds fewer than 140,000 clones; approximately 80% are singletons and the top ten take about 6.3%.

The chain recombines TRBV5-8 with TRBJ2-1; 8 nucleotides align to TRBD2. This TCR came from a man aged 80 or over with COVID-19, enrolled during active disease. Sequencing was done on a sample of peripheral blood. As DNA, the CDR3 is TGTGCCAGCAGCTTCGGGAGGGCTAGCTCCTACAATGAGCAGTTCTTC. Its protein product is CASSFGRASSYNEQFF.